Reported below is one T cell receptor (beta chain). The junction had 2 bases not matched to a gene; V was cut back by 3 bases and J by 2 bases. The germline V gene encodes CDR1 LGHNA and CDR2 YNFKEQ. The CDR3 has 15 residues. These data are taken from a study of T cells in Graves' hyperthyroidism and ophthalmopathy. TCR beta CDR3 sequences were amplified from RNA transcripts. Carried out on the TCR CDR3, a first-round RT-PCR used the HTBI primer set. TCRdb re-called the multiplex PCR reads through MiXCR, storing one row per CDR3 protein. Here the sample spans over 200,000 distinct CDR3 sequences, roughly a sixth being singletons.

The chain couples TRBV4-2 to TRBJ2-3, with 10 bases lining up with TRBD1. Sequenced: blood. The source of this sequence is a man aged 50 to 60 with Graves' hyperthyroidism. The CDR3 DNA reads TGTGCCAGCAGCCAGGGACAGGGGCACACAGATACGCAGTATTTT. As protein: CASSQGQGHTDTQYF.